This T cell receptor delta chain stems from a study of Vδ1+ human thymocytes. Study-wide results and caveats: Thymic delta-chain repertoires held 20% to 25% Vdelta2 sequences and few Vdelta3, despite high sort purity. In the thymus, TRG and TRD repertoires looked highly polyclonal with Gaussian CDR3 lengths. The authors advised highly purified populations and single-cell validation.

Regarding this clone: Its matching antigen is unknown.

Extracted RNA was reverse transcribed into cDNA. The CDR3 regions were amplified by multiplex PCR from V-gene primers to a constant-region primer. TCRdb called clones from the multiplex PCR reads again using CATT. The sample records 80,000 or so delta-chain clones, about 35% being singletons. Thymocytes were sorted as CD3+ TCRVdelta1+ TCRVdelta2- after alphabeta T cell depletion. This CDR3 spans 16 amino acids. V was pared by 2 bases and J by 3 bases, with 16 bases between. Germline-derived CDR1 and CDR2 are TSWWSYY and QGS. Source material: Vdelta1+ gamma-delta thymocytes from the thymus. As for subset: FACS-sorted CD3+ TCRalphabeta- TCRVdelta1+ TCRVdelta2- thymocytes. This TCR derives from a boy in the first two years of life who had congenital heart surgery. The chain couples TRDV1 to TRDJ1, with TRDD3 as a possible D gene (6 bases). CDR3 coding DNA: TGTGCTCTTGGGGAATGCGGGGATCTCTACCCCGATAAACTCATCTTT. Translating it yields CALGECGDLYPDKLIF.